This is a list of T cell receptor beta chains from one sample in a study of OX40 agonist ivuxolimab in advanced cancers. Profiled with immunoSEQ multiplex PCR; TCRdb holds only in-frame clones, not every one. This sample has 65,000 to 90,000 clones, with approximately 90% found just once. The sequenced sample was CD4+ or CD8+ T cells sorted from blood, obtained in a trial of the OX40 agonist ivuxolimab. Source of these receptors: an adult with an advanced solid tumor such as melanoma, head and neck, liver or kidney cancer. The CDR3 runs from the conserved cysteine through the conserved F or W. D genes are given only for firm matches. The size of a clone is reported for some rows only, either as once, few or many, or as a class for expanded clones.

CDR3: CASRGLTGNTAAFF; DNA: TGTGCCAGCAGAGGATTGACAGGAAACACGGCGGCTTTCTTT; size: -; D: -; V: TRBV2; J: TRBJ1-1
CDR3: CASSTGQGMNEAFF; DNA: TGTGCCAGCTCTACGGGACAGGGAATGAATGAAGCTTTCTTT; size: -; D: TRBD1; V: TRBV18; J: TRBJ1-1
CDR3: CASKEFNYGYTF; DNA: TGTGCCAGTAAGGAATTTAACTATGGCTACACCTTC; size: -; D: -; V: TRBV19; J: TRBJ1-2
CDR3: CAIGLMMGGYTF; DNA: TGTGCCATCGGTCTGATGATGGGCGGCTACACCTTC; size: -; D: -; V: TRBV10-3; J: TRBJ1-2
CDR3: CASSSGTGYQPQHF; DNA: TGTGCCAGCAGCTCCGGGACAGGGTATCAGCCCCAGCATTTT; size: -; D: TRBD1; V: TRBV9; J: TRBJ1-5
CDR3: CASSLAGISYGYTF; DNA: TGCGCCAGCAGCTTGGCAGGGATCAGTTATGGCTACACCTTC; size: -; D: -; V: TRBV5-1; J: TRBJ1-2
CDR3: CASRPFRVGGELFF; DNA: TGTGCCAGCAGGCCCTTTCGGGTGGGCGGGGAGCTGTTTTTT; size: -; D: -; V: TRBV28; J: TRBJ2-2
CDR3: CASSLRPGDFETQYF; DNA: TGCGCCAGCAGCCTGCGGCCGGGGGATTTCGAGACCCAGTACTTC; size: -; D: -; V: TRBV5-1; J: TRBJ2-5
CDR3: CASSLDRRAYYGYTF; DNA: TGTGCCAGCAGCTTGGACAGGAGAGCTTACTATGGCTACACCTTC; size: -; D: -; V: TRBV5-4; J: TRBJ1-2
CDR3: CASSPRTGGDHVLYGYTF; DNA: TGCGCCAGCAGCCCTAGGACAGGGGGGGACCACGTTCTCTATGGCTACACCTTC; size: -; D: TRBD1; V: TRBV5-1; J: TRBJ1-2
CDR3: CASSQLLGLVPGEQYF; DNA: TGTGCCAGCAGCCAACTCCTTGGGCTAGTACCGGGTGAGCAGTACTTC; size: -; D: -; V: TRBV4-2; J: TRBJ2-7
CDR3: CAWIPYQDPREGYTF; DNA: TGTGCCTGGATCCCCTACCAGGATCCAAGGGAAGGCTACACCTTC; size: -; D: -; V: TRBV30; J: TRBJ1-2
CDR3: CASSLDPAGAQYF; DNA: TGTGCCAGCAGCTTGGACCCGGCGGGTGCGCAGTATTTT; size: -; D: -; V: TRBV5-4; J: TRBJ2-3
CDR3: CASSLYSGASYNEQFF; DNA: TGTGCCAGCAGTTTATATAGCGGGGCCTCCTACAATGAGCAGTTCTTC; size: -; D: TRBD2; V: TRBV28; J: TRBJ2-1
CDR3: CAWRPLGRDNTEAFF; DNA: TGTGCCTGGAGGCCCCTCGGAAGAGATAACACTGAAGCTTTCTTT; size: -; D: -; V: TRBV30; J: TRBJ1-1
CDR3: CASSQEPGQGANGYTF; DNA: TGTGCCAGCAGCCAAGAGCCGGGACAGGGGGCAAATGGCTACACCTTC; size: -; D: TRBD1; V: TRBV5-4; J: TRBJ1-2
CDR3: CASSYDIRLGGYTF; DNA: TGTGCCAGCAGTTACGATATCAGATTGGGAGGCTACACCTTC; size: -; D: -; V: TRBV6-6; J: TRBJ1-2
CDR3: CASSEFPSLLLNEQFF; DNA: TGCGCCAGCAGTGAGTTCCCGTCTCTCCTACTCAATGAGCAGTTCTTC; size: -; D: -; V: TRBV10-1; J: TRBJ2-1
CDR3: CASSLAAGSDTQYF; DNA: TGTGCTAGCAGCTTAGCGGCGGGATCTGATACGCAGTATTTT; size: -; D: -; V: TRBV7-7; J: TRBJ2-3
CDR3: CAWSPGRAGGYTF; DNA: TGTGCCTGGAGTCCTGGGCGCGCCGGCGGCTACACCTTC; size: -; D: -; V: TRBV30; J: TRBJ1-2
CDR3: CSARGDGEQYF; DNA: TGCAGTGCTAGAGGAGACGGCGAGCAGTACTTC; size: -; D: -; V: TRBV20-1; J: TRBJ2-7
CDR3: CASSLNPTGTNNEKLFF; DNA: TGTGCCAGCAGCCTGAACCCAACCGGGACTAATAATGAAAAACTGTTTTTT; size: -; D: -; V: TRBV4-2; J: TRBJ1-4
CDR3: CASSADSTNTGELFF; DNA: TGTGCTAGCAGCGCGGACAGTACGAACACCGGGGAGCTGTTTTTT; size: -; D: -; V: TRBV7-7; J: TRBJ2-2
CDR3: CASSRTSGSVDTQYF; DNA: TGTGCCAGCAGCCGGACTAGCGGGAGTGTGGATACGCAGTATTTT; size: few; D: TRBD2; V: TRBV7-3; J: TRBJ2-3
CDR3: CAWSVTGDSPLHF; DNA: TGTGCCTGGAGTGTCACAGGGGATTCACCCCTCCACTTT; size: -; D: TRBD1; V: TRBV30; J: TRBJ1-6
CDR3: CSAIQGSSLGEQYF; DNA: TGCAGCGCTATCCAGGGGTCTTCCCTCGGCGAGCAGTACTTC; size: -; D: -; V: TRBV29-1; J: TRBJ2-7